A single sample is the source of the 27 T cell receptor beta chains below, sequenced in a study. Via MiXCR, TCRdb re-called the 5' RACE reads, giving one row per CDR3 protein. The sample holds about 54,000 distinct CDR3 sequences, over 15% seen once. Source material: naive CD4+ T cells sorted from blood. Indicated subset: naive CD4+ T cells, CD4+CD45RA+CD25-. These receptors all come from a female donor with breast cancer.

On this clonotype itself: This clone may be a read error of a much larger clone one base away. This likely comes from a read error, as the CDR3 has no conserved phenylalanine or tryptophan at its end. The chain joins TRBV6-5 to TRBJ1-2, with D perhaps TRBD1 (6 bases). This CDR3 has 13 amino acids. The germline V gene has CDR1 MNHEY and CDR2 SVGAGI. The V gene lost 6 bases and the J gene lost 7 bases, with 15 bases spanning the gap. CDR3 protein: CASRPSPRGGYTY. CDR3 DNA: TGTGCCAGCAGACCCAGCCCCAGGGGTGGCTACACCTAC.

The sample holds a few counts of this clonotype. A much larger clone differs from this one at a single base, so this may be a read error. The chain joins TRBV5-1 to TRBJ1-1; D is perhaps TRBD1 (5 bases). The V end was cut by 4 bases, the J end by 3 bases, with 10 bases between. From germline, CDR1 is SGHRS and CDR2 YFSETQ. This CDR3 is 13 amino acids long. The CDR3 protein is CASSVGGYTEAFF. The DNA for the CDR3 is TGCGCCAGCAGCGTGGGGGGTTACACTGAAGCTTTCTTT.

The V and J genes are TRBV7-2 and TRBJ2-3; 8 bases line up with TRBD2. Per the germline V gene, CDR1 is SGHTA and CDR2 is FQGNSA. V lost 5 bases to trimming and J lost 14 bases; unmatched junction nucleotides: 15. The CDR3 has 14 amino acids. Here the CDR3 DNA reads TGTGCCAGCAGCCGAATGGGGCGGGAGGTTTTCGGGTATTTT. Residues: CASSRMGREVFGYF.

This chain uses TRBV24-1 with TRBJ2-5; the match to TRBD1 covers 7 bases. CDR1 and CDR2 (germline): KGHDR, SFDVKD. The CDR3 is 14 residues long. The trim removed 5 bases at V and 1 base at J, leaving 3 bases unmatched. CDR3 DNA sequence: TGTGCCACCAGTGGTAGGGACAGCCAAGAGACCCAGTACTTC. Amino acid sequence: CATSGRDSQETQYF.

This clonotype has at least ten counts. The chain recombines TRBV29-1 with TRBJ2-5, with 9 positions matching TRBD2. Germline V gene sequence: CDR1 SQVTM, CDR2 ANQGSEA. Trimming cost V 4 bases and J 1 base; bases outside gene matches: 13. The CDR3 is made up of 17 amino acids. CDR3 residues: CSVGGAGGLSSQETQYF. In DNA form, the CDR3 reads TGCAGCGTTGGTGGAGCGGGAGGCCTTTCTTCCCAAGAGACCCAGTACTTC.

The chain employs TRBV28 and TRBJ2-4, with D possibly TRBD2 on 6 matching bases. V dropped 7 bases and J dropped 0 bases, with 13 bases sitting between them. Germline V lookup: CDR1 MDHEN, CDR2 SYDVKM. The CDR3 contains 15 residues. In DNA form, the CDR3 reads TGTGCCAGCATGGAGGGACCGGGAGCCAAAAACATTCAGTACTTC. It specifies CASMEGPGAKNIQYF.

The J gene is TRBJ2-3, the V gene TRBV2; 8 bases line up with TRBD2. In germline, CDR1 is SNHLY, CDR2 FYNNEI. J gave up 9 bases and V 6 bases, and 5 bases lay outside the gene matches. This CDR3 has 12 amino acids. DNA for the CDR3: TGTGCCAGCAGCGGGAGGACTAGCACGCAGTATTTT. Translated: CASSGRTSTQYF.

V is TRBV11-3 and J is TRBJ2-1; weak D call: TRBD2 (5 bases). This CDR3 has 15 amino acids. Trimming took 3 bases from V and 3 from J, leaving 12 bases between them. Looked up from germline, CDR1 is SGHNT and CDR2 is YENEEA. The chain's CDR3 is CASSFGQDFYNEQFF. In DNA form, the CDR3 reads TGTGCCAGCAGCTTTGGGCAGGACTTCTACAATGAGCAGTTCTTC.

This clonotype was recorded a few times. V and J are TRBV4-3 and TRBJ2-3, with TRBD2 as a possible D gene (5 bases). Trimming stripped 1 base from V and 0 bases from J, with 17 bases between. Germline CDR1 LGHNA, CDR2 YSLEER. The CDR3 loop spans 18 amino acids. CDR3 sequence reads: CASSQGALVPGSTDTQYF. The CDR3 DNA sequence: TGCGCCAGCAGCCAAGGTGCCCTAGTGCCGGGAAGCACAGATACGCAGTATTTT.

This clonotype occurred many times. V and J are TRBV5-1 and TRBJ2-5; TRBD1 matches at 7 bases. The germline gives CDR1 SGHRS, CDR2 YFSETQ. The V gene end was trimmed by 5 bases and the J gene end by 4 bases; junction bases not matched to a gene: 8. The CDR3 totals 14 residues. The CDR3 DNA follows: TGCGCCAGCAGTACAGGGGAAGGAAGAGAGACCCAGTACTTC. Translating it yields CASSTGEGRETQYF.

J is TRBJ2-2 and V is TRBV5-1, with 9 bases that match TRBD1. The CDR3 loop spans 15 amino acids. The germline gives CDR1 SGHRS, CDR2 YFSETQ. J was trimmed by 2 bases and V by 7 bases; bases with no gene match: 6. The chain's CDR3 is CASGTDRGNTGELFF. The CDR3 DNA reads TGCGCCAGCGGAACGGACAGGGGTAACACCGGGGAGCTGTTTTTT.

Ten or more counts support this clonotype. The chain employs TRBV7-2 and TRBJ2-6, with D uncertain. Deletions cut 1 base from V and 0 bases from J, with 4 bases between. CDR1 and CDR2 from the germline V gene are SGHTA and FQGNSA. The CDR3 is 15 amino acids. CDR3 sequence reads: CASSLGVSGANVLTF. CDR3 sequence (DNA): TGTGCCAGCAGCTTAGGAGTCTCTGGGGCCAACGTCCTGACTTTC.

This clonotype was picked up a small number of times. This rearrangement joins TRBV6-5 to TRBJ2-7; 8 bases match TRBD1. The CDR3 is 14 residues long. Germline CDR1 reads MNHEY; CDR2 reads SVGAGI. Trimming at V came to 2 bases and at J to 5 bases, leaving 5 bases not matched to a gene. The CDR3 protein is CASSYLTGEDEQYF. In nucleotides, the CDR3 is TGTGCCAGCAGTTACCTGACAGGGGAAGACGAGCAGTACTTC.

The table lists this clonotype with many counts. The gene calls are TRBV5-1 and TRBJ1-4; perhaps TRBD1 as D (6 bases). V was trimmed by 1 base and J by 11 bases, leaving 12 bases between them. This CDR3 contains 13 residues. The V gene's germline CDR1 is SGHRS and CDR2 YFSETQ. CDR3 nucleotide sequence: TGCGCCAGCAGCTTGCTCCAGGGGCAGAAACTGTTTTTT. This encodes CASSLLQGQKLFF.

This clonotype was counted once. The CDR3 loop reads CASSLGGGGNTEAFF. DNA for the CDR3: TGCGCCAGCAGCTTGGGTGGAGGGGGAAACACTGAAGCTTTCTTT. V is TRBV5-1 and J is TRBJ1-1; the D gene is possibly TRBD1 (6 bases). CDR1 SGHRS and CDR2 YFSETQ come from the germline V gene. The CDR3 extends over 15 amino acids. Trimming pared 0 bases from V and 2 bases from J, leaving 11 bases between.

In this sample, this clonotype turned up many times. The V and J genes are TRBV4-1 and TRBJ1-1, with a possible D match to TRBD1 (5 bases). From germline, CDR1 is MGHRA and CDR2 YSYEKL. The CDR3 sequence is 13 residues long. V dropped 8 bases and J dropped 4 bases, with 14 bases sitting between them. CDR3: CASSTPGSTEAFF. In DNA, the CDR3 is TGCGCCAGCTCCACCCCAGGGTCCACTGAAGCTTTCTTT.

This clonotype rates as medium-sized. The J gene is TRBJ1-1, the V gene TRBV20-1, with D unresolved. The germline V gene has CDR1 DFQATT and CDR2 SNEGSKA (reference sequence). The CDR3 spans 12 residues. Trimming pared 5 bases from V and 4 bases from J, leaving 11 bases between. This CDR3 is CSALRGLTEAFF. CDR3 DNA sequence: TGCAGTGCTTTGAGAGGACTCACTGAAGCTTTCTTT.

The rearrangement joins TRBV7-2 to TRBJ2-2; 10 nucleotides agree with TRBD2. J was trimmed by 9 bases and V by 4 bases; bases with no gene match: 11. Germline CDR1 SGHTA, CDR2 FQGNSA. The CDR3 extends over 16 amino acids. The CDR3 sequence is CASSSEPPGLARELFF. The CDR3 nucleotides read TGTGCCAGCAGCTCGGAACCGCCGGGACTAGCGAGGGAGCTGTTTTTT.

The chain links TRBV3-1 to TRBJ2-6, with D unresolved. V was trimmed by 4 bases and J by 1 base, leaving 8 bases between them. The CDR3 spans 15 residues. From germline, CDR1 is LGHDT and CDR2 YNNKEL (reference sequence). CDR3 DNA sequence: TGTGCCAGCAGCCCGAACTTGTCTGGGGCCAACGTCCTGACTTTC. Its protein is CASSPNLSGANVLTF.

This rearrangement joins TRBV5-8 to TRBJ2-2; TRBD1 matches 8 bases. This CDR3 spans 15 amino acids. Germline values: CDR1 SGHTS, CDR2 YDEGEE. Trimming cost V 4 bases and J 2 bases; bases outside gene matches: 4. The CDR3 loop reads CASSTGQGNTGELFF. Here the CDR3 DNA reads TGTGCCAGCAGCACAGGACAGGGTAACACCGGGGAGCTGTTTTTT.

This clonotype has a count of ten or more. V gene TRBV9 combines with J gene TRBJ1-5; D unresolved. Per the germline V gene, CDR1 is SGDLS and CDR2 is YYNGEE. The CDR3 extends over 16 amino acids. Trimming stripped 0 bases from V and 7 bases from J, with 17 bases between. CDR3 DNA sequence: TGTGCCAGCAGCGTAGGAAGTCTACCCCCGATGCAGCCCCAGCATTTT. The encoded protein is CASSVGSLPPMQPQHF.

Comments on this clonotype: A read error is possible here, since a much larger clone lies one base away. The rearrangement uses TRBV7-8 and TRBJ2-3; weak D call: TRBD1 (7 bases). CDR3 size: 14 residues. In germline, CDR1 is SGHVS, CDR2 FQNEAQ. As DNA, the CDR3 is TGTGCCAGCAGCCGCGGGACAGTCACAGATACGCAGTGTTTT. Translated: CASSRGTVTDTQCF.

CDR3 sequence (DNA): TGCGCCAGCAGCCAAGGGGGACTAGCGTTTTCCTACGAGCAGTACTTC. Translating gives CASSQGGLAFSYEQYF. The chain carries TRBV4-1 and TRBJ2-7, with 10 bases that match TRBD2. CDR1 is MGHRA and CDR2 is YSYEKL in the germline V gene. V gave up 1 base and J gave up 1 base; unmatched junction bases: 4. This CDR3 is built from 16 residues.

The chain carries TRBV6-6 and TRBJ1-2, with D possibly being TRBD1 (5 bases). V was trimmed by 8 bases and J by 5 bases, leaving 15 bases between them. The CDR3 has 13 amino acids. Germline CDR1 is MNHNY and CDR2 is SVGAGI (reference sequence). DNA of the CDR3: TGTGCCAGCGTTGCGGGGGTAGGGTATGGCTACACCTTC. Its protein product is CASVAGVGYGYTF.

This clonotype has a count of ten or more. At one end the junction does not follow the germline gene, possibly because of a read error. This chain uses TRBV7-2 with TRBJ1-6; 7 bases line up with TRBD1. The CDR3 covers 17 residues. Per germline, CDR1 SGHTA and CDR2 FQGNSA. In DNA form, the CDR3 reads TGTGCCAGCAGCGTAGCGGGACAGAGGGGAAGAAATTCACCCCTCCACTTT. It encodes CASSVAGQRGRNSPLHF.

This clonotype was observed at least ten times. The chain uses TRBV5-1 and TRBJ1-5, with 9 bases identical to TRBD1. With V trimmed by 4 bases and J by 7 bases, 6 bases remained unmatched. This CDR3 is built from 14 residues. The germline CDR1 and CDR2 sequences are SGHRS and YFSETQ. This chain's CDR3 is CASSPGTGNQPQHF. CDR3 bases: TGCGCCAGCAGCCCTGGGACAGGGAACCAGCCCCAGCATTTT.

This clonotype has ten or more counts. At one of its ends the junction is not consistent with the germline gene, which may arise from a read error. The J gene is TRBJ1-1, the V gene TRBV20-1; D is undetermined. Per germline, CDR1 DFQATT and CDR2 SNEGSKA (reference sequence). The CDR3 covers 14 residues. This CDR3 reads CSVREGGTDTEAFF. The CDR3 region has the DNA TGCAGTGTTAGAGAGGGCGGAACGGACACTGAAGCTTTCTTT.